Listed below are T cell receptor beta chains from one sample, sequenced in a study of early T cells in non-severe SARS-CoV-2 infection. TCRdb re-derived calls from the 5' RACE reads in MiXCR, one entry per CDR3 protein. The table lists tens of thousands of distinct CDR3 sequences, 7.9% of them singletons, with roughly 12% in the top ten. Material: whole blood, obtained at baseline. The receptors derive from an adult who was a healthcare worker with PCR-confirmed SARS-CoV-2 infection or an uninfected control (not recorded which). The CDR3 runs from the conserved cysteine through the conserved F or W. The D gene is left open where the match is weak. Clone size is stated in some rows and not others, as once, few, many or a class when expanded.

many	TRBV15	TRBJ1-5	TRBD1	CATSRRTPGQGAQPQHF	TGTGCCACCAGCAGACGAACGCCGGGACAGGGGGCTCAGCCCCAGCATTTT
NA	TRBV28	TRBJ2-3	NA	CASSSRWGEDPDTQYF	TGTGCCAGCAGCAGTCGGTGGGGGGAGGACCCAGATACGCAGTATTTT
NA	TRBV6-1	TRBJ2-7	NA	CASRQGSGSYEQYF	TGTGCCAGCAGGCAGGGGAGTGGTTCCTACGAGCAGTACTTC
medium-sized	TRBV30	TRBJ2-2	TRBD1	CAWSAGGDRFTGELFF	TGTGCCTGGAGTGCCGGAGGGGACAGGTTCACCGGGGAGCTGTTTTTT
NA	TRBV5-1	TRBJ2-1	TRBD2	CVSRIGTSGGDEQFF	TGCGTCAGCAGAATAGGGACTAGCGGGGGTGATGAGCAGTTCTTC
NA	TRBV27	TRBJ2-7	NA	CASSFRDSQDEQYF	TGTGCCAGCAGTTTCCGGGACTCCCAAGACGAGCAGTACTTC
medium-sized	TRBV27	TRBJ1-4	NA	CASSLWGRTNEKLFF	TGTGCCAGCAGTTTATGGGGGCGAACTAATGAAAAACTGTTTTTT
many	TRBV20-1	TRBJ1-1	TRBD1	CSVKVTGGQAFF	TGCAGTGTTAAGGTGACAGGGGGTCAAGCTTTCTTT
NA	TRBV11-2	TRBJ2-6	NA	CASSFGGSGANVLTF	TGTGCCAGCAGCTTCGGGGGCTCTGGGGCCAACGTCCTGACTTTC
NA	TRBV28	TRBJ2-7	TRBD2	CASSGVAGVYEQYF	TGTGCCAGCAGTGGAGTAGCGGGGGTTTACGAGCAGTACTTC
NA	TRBV7-2	TRBJ2-1	TRBD2	CASSHGERGWNEQFF	TGTGCCAGCAGCCACGGGGAGCGGGGGTGGAATGAGCAGTTCTTC
NA	TRBV3-1	TRBJ1-5	NA	CASSSTSNQPQHF	TGTGCCAGCAGTAGCACAAGCAATCAGCCCCAGCATTTT
NA	TRBV11-2	TRBJ2-3	NA	CASSPRRLSGSTDTQYF	TGTGCCAGCAGCCCCAGACGCTTGAGCGGGTCAACAGATACGCAGTATTTT
NA	TRBV27	TRBJ1-1	NA	CASSMGEVTEAFF	TGTGCCAGCAGTATGGGTGAGGTCACTGAAGCTTTCTTT
NA	TRBV6-6	TRBJ1-1	TRBD1	CASSQGQGSMNTEAFF	TGTGCCAGCAGTCAGGGACAGGGCAGCATGAACACTGAAGCTTTCTTT
NA	TRBV6-5	TRBJ2-3	TRBD1	CASSLQGERATDTQYF	TGTGCCAGCAGCTTACAGGGGGAGCGGGCTACAGATACGCAGTATTTT
many	TRBV6-5	TRBJ1-3	TRBD1	CASSYSGQRLSGNTIYF	TGTGCCAGCAGTTACTCGGGACAGCGACTATCTGGAAACACCATATATTTT
many	TRBV27	TRBJ1-5	NA	CASSQEGGWNQPQHF	TGTGCCAGCAGCCAAGAGGGGGGATGGAATCAGCCCCAGCATTTT
few	TRBV25-1	TRBJ1-5	NA	CASSDGDGQKGQPQHF	TGTGCCAGCAGTGATGGGGATGGACAGAAAGGTCAGCCCCAGCATTTT
few	TRBV27	TRBJ2-2	NA	CASSFTDTGELFF	TGTGCCAGCAGTTTCACGGACACCGGGGAGCTGTTTTTT
few	TRBV19	TRBJ2-3	NA	CASSTTGDTQYF	TGTGCCAGTAGTACCACAGGAGATACGCAGTATTTT
few	TRBV14	TRBJ2-2	NA	CASSPRVTGELFF	TGTGCCAGCAGCCCCAGGGTCACCGGGGAGCTGTTTTTT
NA	TRBV20-1	TRBJ2-7	TRBD2	CSARRTSPHEQYF	TGCAGTGCTAGACGGACTAGCCCCCACGAGCAGTACTTC
few	TRBV7-2	TRBJ1-2	TRBD1	CASSLAGTVGGYTF	TGTGCCAGCAGCTTAGCGGGGACAGTTGGTGGCTACACCTTC
NA	TRBV6-1	TRBJ2-3	NA	CASSEYGVGGTDTQYF	TGTGCCAGCAGTGAATATGGAGTAGGGGGAACAGATACGCAGTATTTT
few	TRBV2	TRBJ2-7	TRBD2	CASSSRLAGLTYEQYF	TGTGCCAGCAGTTCCCGACTAGCGGGGCTTACCTACGAGCAGTACTTC
few	TRBV5-1	TRBJ2-7	NA	CASSPSWHYEQYF	TGCGCCAGCAGCCCCTCATGGCACTACGAGCAGTACTTC
many	TRBV3-1	TRBJ2-7	NA	CASSQVPEYEQYF	TGTGCCAGCAGCCAGGTTCCGGAATACGAGCAGTACTTC
NA	TRBV20-1	TRBJ1-2	NA	CSAIDGAVGGYTF	TGCAGTGCTATCGACGGGGCTGTGGGCGGCTACACCTTC
few	TRBV20-1	TRBJ2-2	NA	CSARLGGGANTGELFF	TGCAGTGCTAGATTGGGCGGGGGCGCGAACACCGGGGAGCTGTTTTTT
NA	TRBV12-3/TRBV12-4	TRBJ1-2	NA	CASSLEHRGYTF	TGTGCCAGCAGTTTAGAACATCGGGGCTACACCTTC
NA	TRBV7-2	TRBJ2-5	TRBD1	CASSRPGTGVETQYF	TGTGCCAGCAGCCGACCCGGGACAGGGGTAGAGACCCAGTACTTC
many	TRBV18	TRBJ2-1	NA	CASSPISYNEQFF	TGTGCCAGCTCACCAATTTCCTACAATGAGCAGTTCTTC
many	TRBV20-1	TRBJ2-7	NA	CSVKGGFEQYF	TGCAGTGTTAAGGGGGGGTTCGAGCAGTACTTC
few	TRBV20-1	TRBJ2-5	TRBD2	CSARLAEETQYF	TGCAGTGCTAGACTAGCGGAAGAGACCCAGTACTTC
many	TRBV11-3	TRBJ2-2	NA	CASSPRTVSGELFF	TGTGCCAGCAGCCCTCGGACAGTTAGCGGGGAGCTGTTTTTT
few	TRBV7-9	TRBJ2-5	TRBD2	CASSPSVGGASETQYF	TGTGCCAGCAGCCCCTCGGTCGGGGGGGCTTCTGAGACCCAGTACTTC
many	TRBV12-3/TRBV12-4	TRBJ1-6	NA	CASSSTGQGNSPLHF	TGTGCCAGCAGTTCAACAGGGCAAGGGAATTCACCCCTCCACTTT
few	TRBV7-2	TRBJ1-6	TRBD1	CASSLRYDRGRSPLHF	TGTGCCAGCAGCTTAAGATATGACAGGGGAAGATCACCCCTCCACTTT
few	TRBV20-1	TRBJ1-2	NA	CSAREQYSGYTF	TGCAGTGCTAGAGAGCAGTACAGTGGCTACACCTTC
NA	TRBV7-2	TRBJ1-1	NA	CASSLDRIGVNTEAFF	TGTGCCAGCAGCTTAGATCGGATCGGCGTGAACACTGAAGCTTTCTTT
medium-sized	TRBV20-1	TRBJ2-5	NA	CSALQRKETQYF	TGCAGTGCCCTCCAGCGGAAAGAGACCCAGTACTTC
few	TRBV11-2	TRBJ2-3	NA	CASSLAPGLITDTQYF	TGTGCCAGCAGCCTCGCCCCAGGCCTTATCACAGATACGCAGTATTTT
few	TRBV5-1	TRBJ1-2	TRBD1	CASSPETGTMRGYTF	TGCGCCAGCAGCCCTGAGACAGGGACTATGCGGGGCTACACCTTC